This T cell receptor beta chain was found in a study of cytomegalovirus exposure and HLA in healthy donors. General study points: CMV antigen specificity was confirmed in vitro for a few CMV-associated chains. The listing of roughly 160 TCR beta chains classed them as cytomegalovirus-associated.

Turning to this clone: The antigen is not known.

Among the roughly 120 subjects of the validation cohort, separate from the roughly 670-subject first cohort, were the donors. Trimming pared 2 bases from V and 1 base from J, leaving 10 bases between. Looked up from germline, CDR1 is SGHNT and CDR2 is YYREEE (reference sequence). CDR3 size: 14 residues. Sequencing was performed with immunoSEQ multiplex PCR; in TCRdb, only in-frame clones are kept and a portion is missing. The table lists 50,000 to 65,000 clones, approximately 90% of them singletons. V usage is TRBV5-4 and J usage is TRBJ2-7, with D hard to call. The sequenced sample consisted of PBMCs. This clonotype originated in a woman aged 18-29 years in good health and CMV-seropositive. The CDR3 DNA reads TGTGCCAGCAGCTTTATTGACGGGTCCTACGAGCAGTACTTC. This codes for CASSFIDGSYEQYF.